A single sample gave rise to the 11 T cell receptor beta chains below, sequenced in a study of shared clonotypes between healthy human individuals. Libraries were prepared by immunoSEQ multiplex PCR; TCRdb keeps only in-frame clonotypes and omits some of them. The data contain about 2.4 million clones, 90% to 95% of them singletons. What was sequenced was naive CD4+ T cells sorted from blood. Sample subset: CD45RA+ positively selected. These receptors were taken from a man younger than 35 in good health.

V and J are TRBV30 and TRBJ2-1, with 7 bases matching TRBD1. Germline V lookup: CDR1 GTSNPN, CDR2 SVGIG (reference sequence). V was pared by 2 bases and J by 7 bases, with 2 bases of the junction left unmatched. The CDR3 is made up of 12 amino acids. The CDR3 is CAWSPRGNEQFF. The CDR3, as DNA: TGTGCCTGGAGTCCCAGGGGGAATGAGCAGTTCTTC.

The chain combines TRBV7-9 with TRBJ2-3; D is perhaps TRBD1 (5 bases). The CDR3 is made up of 15 amino acids. Germline V gives CDR1 SEHNR, CDR2 FQNEAQ (reference sequence). V lost 2 bases and J 2 bases, leaving 11 bases between the germline ends. For the CDR3, the DNA is TGTGCCAGCAGCTTATTGACAGAATACACAGATACGCAGTATTTT. Protein: CASSLLTEYTDTQYF.

This clone was picked up a small number of times. The chain carries TRBV6-1 and TRBJ2-7, with D possibly TRBD1 on 6 matching bases. Per the germline V gene, CDR1 is MNHNS and CDR2 is SASEGT. Trimming removed 11 bases from V and 1 base from J, with 18 bases in between. This CDR3 spans 14 amino acids. CDR3 loop: CAGARGDNSYEQYF. DNA of the CDR3: TGTGCCGGGGCCAGGGGCGACAATTCCTACGAGCAGTACTTC.

V gene TRBV4-1 combines with J gene TRBJ2-4; 10 nucleotides align to TRBD2. With V trimmed by 4 bases and J by 3 bases, 3 bases remained unmatched. CDR3 length: 15 residues. The V gene's germline CDR1 is MGHRA and CDR2 YSYEKL. CDR3 coding DNA: TGCGCCAGCAGCCGCTTAGCGGGGGGCAAAAACATTCAGTACTTC. It is translated as CASSRLAGGKNIQYF.

The gene calls are TRBV7-2 and TRBJ2-3; 15 bases map to TRBD2. The junction had 9 bases not matched to a gene; V was cut back by 4 bases and J by 7 bases. This CDR3 is built from 17 residues. Germline V gene data show CDR1 as SGHTA and CDR2 as FQGNSA. The CDR3 nucleotides are TGTGCCAGCAGCTCCCCCGGGGGACTAGCGGGGGGAAATACGCAGTATTTT. Translation: CASSSPGGLAGGNTQYF. The full variable domain, with the rest looked up from reference TRBV7-2 and TRBJ2-3, is GAGVSQSPSNKVTEKGKDVELRCDPISGHTALYWYRQSLGQGLEFLIYFQGNSAPDKSGLPSDRFSAERTGGSVSTLTIQRTQQEDSAVYLCASSSPGGLAGGNTQYFGPGTRLTVL.

The V call is TRBV4-1, the J call TRBJ2-1; 12 positions agree with TRBD2. The germline V gene encodes CDR1 MGHRA and CDR2 YSYEKL. J lost 3 bases, V lost 4 bases, and 4 bases had no gene match. The CDR3 is made up of 16 amino acids. The CDR3 bases are TGCGCCAGCAGCCCCCTGGGACTAGCGGGCTACAATGAGCAGTTCTTC. Translating gives CASSPLGLAGYNEQFF.

V gene TRBV5-4 combines with J gene TRBJ2-2; possibly TRBD1 for D (5 bases). CDR1 is SGHNT, CDR2 YYREEE, per germline (reference sequence). Trimming removed 6 bases at V and 4 bases at J, with 16 bases between. The CDR3 extends over 15 amino acids. CDR3 amino acids: CASNPAGSGTGELFF. Written as DNA, the CDR3 is TGTGCCAGCAACCCGGCAGGGTCGGGCACCGGGGAGCTGTTTTTT.

The chain couples TRBV2 to TRBJ2-7; 10 bases fit TRBD2. This CDR3 comprises 14 residues. Germline CDR1 SNHLY, CDR2 FYNNEI. V lost 7 bases, J lost 3 bases, and 6 bases stayed unmatched. The CDR3 DNA follows: TGTGCCAGCACTACTAGCGGGGCAGTCTACGAGCAGTACTTC. Translated: CASTTSGAVYEQYF.

The chain carries TRBV4-1 and TRBJ1-2; TRBD1 agrees at 7 bases. The CDR3 runs 15 residues. The germline gives CDR1 MGHRA, CDR2 YSYEKL. J was trimmed by 7 bases and V by 2 bases; bases with no gene match: 10. CDR3 bases: TGCGCCAGCAGCCAACCGACAGGGACCGGAGGTGGCTACACCTTC. Its translation: CASSQPTGTGGGYTF.

The genes are TRBV10-3 and TRBJ2-5; TRBD2 matches at 12 bases. The germline V gene has CDR1 ENHRY and CDR2 SYGVKD. V trimming: 3 bases; J trimming: 1 base; junction bases outside the gene matches: 0. The CDR3 sequence is 15 residues long. The CDR3 bases are TGTGCCATCAGTGAACTAGCGGGAGGCCAAGAGACCCAGTACTTC. This sequence encodes CAISELAGGQETQYF.

This clone turned up a few times. This sequence joins TRBV11-2 and TRBJ1-1; D remains ambiguous. V gave up 0 bases and J gave up 2 bases, with 10 bases separating them. The CDR3 loop spans 15 amino acids. Germline CDR1 SGHAT, CDR2 FQNNGV. CDR3 loop: CASSLEGKGNTEAFF. For the CDR3, the DNA is TGTGCCAGCAGCTTAGAGGGAAAGGGAAACACTGAAGCTTTCTTT.